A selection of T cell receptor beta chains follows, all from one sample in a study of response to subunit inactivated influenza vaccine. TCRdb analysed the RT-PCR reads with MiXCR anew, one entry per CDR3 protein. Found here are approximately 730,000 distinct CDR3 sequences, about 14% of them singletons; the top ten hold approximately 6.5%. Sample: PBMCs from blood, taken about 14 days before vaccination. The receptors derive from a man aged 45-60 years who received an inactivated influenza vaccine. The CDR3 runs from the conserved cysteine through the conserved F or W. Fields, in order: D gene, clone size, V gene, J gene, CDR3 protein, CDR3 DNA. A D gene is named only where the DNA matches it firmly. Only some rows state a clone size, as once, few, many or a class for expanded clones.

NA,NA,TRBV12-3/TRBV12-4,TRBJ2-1,CASSLFPQGTAEQFF,TGTGCCAGCAGTTTGTTTCCCCAGGGGACGGCTGAGCAGTTCTTC
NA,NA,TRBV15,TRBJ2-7,CATSRETYEQYF,TGTGCCACCAGCAGAGAAACCTACGAGCAGTACTTC
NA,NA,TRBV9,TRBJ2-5,CASSGRQETQYF,TGTGCCAGCAGCGGCAGGCAAGAGACCCAGTACTTC
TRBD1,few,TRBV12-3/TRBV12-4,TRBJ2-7,CASSFRDRGPVEQYF,TGTGCCAGCAGTTTTCGGGACAGGGGGCCCGTCGAGCAGTACTTC
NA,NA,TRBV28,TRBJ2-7,CASSFDGLASYEQYF,TGTGCCAGCAGTTTTGATGGTCTAGCTAGCTACGAGCAGTACTTC
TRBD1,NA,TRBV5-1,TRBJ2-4,CASSPVGGAAKNIQYF,TGCGCCAGCAGCCCCGTAGGGGGCGCCGCCAAAAACATTCAGTACTTC
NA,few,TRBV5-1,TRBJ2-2,CASSPQGGPGELFF,TGCGCCAGCAGCCCACAGGGGGGGCCCGGGGAGCTGTTTTTT
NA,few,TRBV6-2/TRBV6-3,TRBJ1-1,CASSPPRDYGGNEAFF,TGTGCCAGCAGTCCACCCCGGGACTACGGCGGCAATGAAGCTTTCTTT
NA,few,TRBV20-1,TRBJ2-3,CSATEGPPGTQYF,TGCAGTGCTACTGAGGGGCCGCCGGGTACGCAGTATTTT
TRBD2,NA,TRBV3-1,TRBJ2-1,CASSQGPAGYNEQFF,TGTGCCAGCAGCCAAGGTCCAGCGGGGTACAATGAGCAGTTCTTC
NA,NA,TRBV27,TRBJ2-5,CASSSLGGTETQYF,TGTGCCAGCAGTTCCCTCGGGGGAACTGAGACCCAGTACTTC
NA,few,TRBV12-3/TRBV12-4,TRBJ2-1,CASKPRGHSYNEQFF,TGTGCCAGCAAGCCCAGGGGCCACTCCTACAATGAGCAGTTCTTC
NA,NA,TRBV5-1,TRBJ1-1,CASSPRGGMNTEAFF,TGCGCCAGCAGCCCCAGAGGCGGCATGAACACTGAAGCTTTCTTT
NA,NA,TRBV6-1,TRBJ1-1,CASSQMLQGKTEAFF,TGTGCCAGCAGCCAAATGCTACAGGGTAAAACTGAAGCTTTCTTT
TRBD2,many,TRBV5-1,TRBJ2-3,CASSSISGGGTDTQYF,TGCGCCAGCAGCTCAATTAGCGGGGGGGGGACAGATACGCAGTATTTT
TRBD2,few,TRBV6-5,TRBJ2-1,CASSYLDGTGGQFF,TGTGCCAGCAGTTACCTCGACGGCACGGGAGGGCAGTTCTTC
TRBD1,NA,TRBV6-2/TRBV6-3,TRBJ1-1,CASSYSGQANTEAFF,TGTGCCAGCAGTTACTCGGGACAGGCGAACACTGAAGCTTTCTTT
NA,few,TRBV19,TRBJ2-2,CASLESGAMNTGELFF,TGTGCCAGTCTTGAGTCGGGAGCTATGAACACCGGGGAGCTGTTTTTT
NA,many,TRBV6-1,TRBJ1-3,CASSTGSSGNTIYF,TGTGCCAGCTCGACAGGTAGCTCTGGAAACACCATATATTTT
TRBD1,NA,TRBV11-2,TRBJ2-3,CASSSRDRGADTQYF,TGTGCCAGCAGCTCCCGGGACAGGGGTGCAGATACGCAGTATTTT
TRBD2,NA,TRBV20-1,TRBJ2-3,CSARDRSWTSGDTDTQYF,TGCAGTGCTAGAGATCGTTCCTGGACTAGCGGGGACACAGATACGCAGTATTTT
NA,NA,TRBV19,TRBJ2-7,CASSISADPTSYEQYF,TGTGCCAGTAGTATTTCCGCGGACCCCACCTCCTACGAGCAGTACTTC
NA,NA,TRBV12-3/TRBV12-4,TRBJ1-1,CASSSTGMGTEAFF,TGTGCCAGCAGTTCTACAGGAATGGGCACTGAAGCTTTCTTT
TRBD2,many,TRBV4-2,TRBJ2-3,CASSQTGTSGAYFRDTQYF,TGTGCCAGCAGCCAGACCGGGACTAGCGGGGCCTATTTCAGAGATACGCAGTATTTT
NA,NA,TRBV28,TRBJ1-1,CASSWPDGAAFF,TGTGCCAGCAGTTGGCCAGACGGTGCAGCTTTCTTT
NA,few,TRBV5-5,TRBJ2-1,CASSLINWGTYNEQFF,TGTGCCAGCAGCTTAATAAACTGGGGAACCTACAATGAGCAGTTCTTC
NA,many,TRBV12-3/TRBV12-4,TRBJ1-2,CASRTGNGYTF,TGTGCCAGCAGAACAGGGAATGGCTACACCTTC
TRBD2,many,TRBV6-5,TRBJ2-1,CASSYRGLAGGNEQFF,TGTGCCAGCAGTTACCGGGGACTAGCGGGGGGGAATGAGCAGTTCTTC
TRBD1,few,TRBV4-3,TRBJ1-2,CASSDRTGGYTF,TGCGCCAGCAGCGACCGGACAGGAGGCTACACCTTC
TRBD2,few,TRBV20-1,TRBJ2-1,CSARPGTSWDEQFF,TGCAGTGCCCGCCCCGGGACTAGCTGGGATGAGCAGTTCTTC
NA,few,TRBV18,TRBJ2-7,CASSPIQGEYEQYF,TGTGCCAGCTCACCAATACAGGGAGAGTACGAGCAGTACTTC
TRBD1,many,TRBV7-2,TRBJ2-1,CASSDGTGTYNEQFF,TGTGCCAGCAGCGACGGGACAGGGACCTACAATGAGCAGTTCTTC
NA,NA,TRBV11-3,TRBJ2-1,CASSLGGNWDNEQFF,TGTGCCAGCAGCTTGGGGGGAAATTGGGACAATGAGCAGTTCTTC